This is a list of T cell receptor beta chains from one sample in a study of T cell clonotyping in hematopoietic cell transplantation. Profiled with immunoSEQ multiplex PCR; TCRdb holds only in-frame clones, not every one. The repertoire consists of tens of thousands of clones, with 85% occurring once and the leading ten covering 2.5% to 3.5%. The sequencing here drew on peripheral blood mononuclear cells, taken before stem cell transplant. The source is a man aged 55 to 70 with acute myeloid leukemia. Some clones in this sample may be carry-over from other donors' samples. CDR3s include the opening cysteine and the closing phenylalanine or tryptophan. A D gene is named only where the DNA matches it firmly.

v_gene: TRBV29-1
d_gene: .
j_gene: TRBJ2-7
CDR3aa: CSVGDAGPQYF
CDR3nt: TGCAGCGTTGGGGACGCTGGGCCGCAGTACTTC

v_gene: TRBV4-2
d_gene: .
j_gene: TRBJ2-3
CDR3aa: CASSQVERDTQYF
CDR3nt: TGTGCCAGCAGCCAAGTAGAAAGGGATACGCAGTATTTT

v_gene: TRBV9
d_gene: .
j_gene: TRBJ1-1
CDR3aa: CASSPRLRTEAFF
CDR3nt: TGTGCCAGCAGCCCCCGCCTGCGGACTGAAGCTTTCTTT

v_gene: TRBV5-1
d_gene: .
j_gene: TRBJ2-7
CDR3aa: CASSLGPPSYEQYF
CDR3nt: TGCGCCAGCAGCTTGGGCCCTCCCTCCTACGAGCAGTACTTC

v_gene: TRBV19
d_gene: TRBD1
j_gene: TRBJ1-3
CDR3aa: CASSKRLQGVFGNTIYF
CDR3nt: TGTGCCAGTAGTAAGAGGCTACAGGGGGTATTTGGAAACACCATATATTTT

v_gene: TRBV6-1
d_gene: TRBD1
j_gene: TRBJ2-2
CDR3aa: CASSEALGQANTGELFF
CDR3nt: TGTGCCAGCAGTGAAGCGTTGGGACAGGCGAACACCGGGGAGCTGTTTTTT

v_gene: TRBV7-9
d_gene: .
j_gene: TRBJ1-1
CDR3aa: CASSFGQGLNTEAFF
CDR3nt: TGTGCCAGCAGCTTTGGGCAGGGACTGAACACTGAAGCTTTCTTT

v_gene: TRBV28
d_gene: TRBD1
j_gene: TRBJ1-4
CDR3aa: CASKELGRQGNEKLFF
CDR3nt: TGTGCCAGCAAGGAATTGGGTAGACAGGGCAATGAAAAACTGTTTTTT

v_gene: TRBV11-2
d_gene: .
j_gene: TRBJ2-2
CDR3aa: CAGSRGNTGELFF
CDR3nt: TGTGCCGGGAGTAGGGGGAACACCGGGGAGCTGTTTTTT

v_gene: TRBV4-1
d_gene: TRBD1
j_gene: TRBJ1-4
CDR3aa: CASSQAGTEINEKLFF
CDR3nt: TGCGCCAGCAGCCAAGCGGGGACAGAGATTAATGAAAAACTGTTTTTT

v_gene: TRBV4-1
d_gene: .
j_gene: TRBJ2-1
CDR3aa: CASSSPRPTLNEQFF
CDR3nt: TGCGCCAGCAGCTCGCCGAGGCCAACCCTCAATGAGCAGTTCTTC

v_gene: TRBV5-6
d_gene: .
j_gene: TRBJ2-7
CDR3aa: CASSLRQASYEQYF
CDR3nt: TGTGCCAGCAGCTTGAGACAGGCGTCCTACGAGCAGTACTTC

v_gene: TRBV5-4
d_gene: TRBD1
j_gene: TRBJ1-5
CDR3aa: CASSLGGGQLHSNQPQHF
CDR3nt: TGTGCCAGCAGCTTGGGGGGGGGACAGCTCCATAGCAATCAGCCCCAGCATTTT

v_gene: TRBV6-1
d_gene: TRBD1
j_gene: TRBJ1-5
CDR3aa: CASSDRDRGSPQHF
CDR3nt: TGTGCCAGCAGTGATCGGGACAGGGGTTCGCCCCAGCATTTT